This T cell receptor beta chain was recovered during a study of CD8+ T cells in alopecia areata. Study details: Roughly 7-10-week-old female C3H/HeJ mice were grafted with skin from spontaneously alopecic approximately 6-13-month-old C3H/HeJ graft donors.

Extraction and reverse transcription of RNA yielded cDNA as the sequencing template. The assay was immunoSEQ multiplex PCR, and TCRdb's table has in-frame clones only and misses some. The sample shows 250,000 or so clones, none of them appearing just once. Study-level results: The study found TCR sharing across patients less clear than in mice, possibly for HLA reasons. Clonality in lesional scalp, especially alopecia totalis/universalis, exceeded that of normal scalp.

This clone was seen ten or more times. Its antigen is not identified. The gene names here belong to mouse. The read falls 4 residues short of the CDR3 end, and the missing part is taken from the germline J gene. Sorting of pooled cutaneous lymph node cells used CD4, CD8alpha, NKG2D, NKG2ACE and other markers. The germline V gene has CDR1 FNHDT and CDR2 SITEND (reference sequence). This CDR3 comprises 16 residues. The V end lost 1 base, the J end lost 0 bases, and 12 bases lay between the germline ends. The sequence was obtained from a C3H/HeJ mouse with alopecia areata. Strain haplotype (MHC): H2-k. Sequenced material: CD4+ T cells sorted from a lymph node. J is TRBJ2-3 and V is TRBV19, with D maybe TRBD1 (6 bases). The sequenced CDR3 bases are TGTGCCAGCAGTATAAACACAGGGCGTAGTGCAGAA. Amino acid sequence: CASSINTGRSAE. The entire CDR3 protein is CASSINTGRSAETLYF.